The 8 T cell receptor beta chains presented below share a single source sample, sequenced in a study of CD8+ T cells in alopecia areata. Following extraction, RNA underwent reverse transcription to cDNA, which served as the sequencing template. Profiled with immunoSEQ multiplex PCR; TCRdb holds only in-frame clones, not every one. The table includes about 140,000 clones, about half detected once. The material sequenced was CD4+ T cells sorted from blood, taken at week 0. Source of these receptors: a human donor with alopecia areata.

This chain connects TRBV4-1 to TRBJ1-5; D not resolved. CDR3 length: 14 amino acids. Germline V lookup: CDR1 MGHRA, CDR2 YSYEKL. Trimming took off 4 bases at V and 5 bases at J, with 12 bases between the two ends. CDR3 in amino acids: CASSRGRRDQPQHF. The CDR3 region has the DNA TGCGCCAGCAGCCGCGGAAGACGGGATCAGCCCCAGCATTTT.

The rearrangement uses TRBV30 and TRBJ2-1; D is ambiguous. V lost 0 bases and J 10 bases, leaving 19 bases between the germline ends. The CDR3 totals 15 residues. Germline assignment: CDR1 GTSNPN and CDR2 SVGIG (reference sequence). The CDR3 spells CAWSVARLNPREQFF. The CDR3 DNA sequence: TGTGCCTGGAGTGTAGCTCGACTCAACCCCCGAGAGCAGTTCTTC. Drawing the rest from reference TRBV30 and TRBJ2-1, the complete variable domain is SQTIHQWPATLVQPVGSPLSLECTVEGTSNPNLYWYRQAAGRGLQLLFYSVGIGQISSEVPQNLSASRPQDRQFILSSKKLLLSDSGFYLCAWSVARLNPREQFFGPGTRLTVL.

CDR3 residues: CSVGVAGTSSETQYF. The CDR3 bases are TGCAGCGTTGGGGTCGCCGGGACTAGCAGTGAGACCCAGTACTTC. The rearrangement uses TRBV29-1 and TRBJ2-5; 9 bases map to TRBD2. The CDR3 has 15 amino acids. Germline V gene sequence: CDR1 SQVTM, CDR2 ANQGSEA. The V gene end was trimmed by 4 bases and the J gene end by 5 bases; junction bases not matched to a gene: 11.

In this sample, this clone turned up a few times. The V gene is TRBV5-1, the J gene TRBJ1-1; the match to TRBD1 covers 7 bases. V shed 4 bases and J 3 bases; nucleotides not matched to a gene: 12. The CDR3 totals 16 residues. Germline loops: CDR1 SGHRS, CDR2 YFSETQ. The CDR3 sequence is CASSNYRGGDDTEAFF. The CDR3 nucleotides are TGCGCCAGCAGCAATTACAGGGGAGGGGATGACACTGAAGCTTTCTTT.

Concerning this clone itself: Other DNA sequences from this sample encode an identical CDR3 as well. In DNA form, the CDR3 reads TGTGCCAGCAGCTTTGGAGGGAGCACAGATACGCAGTATTTT. As protein: CASSFGGSTDTQYF. This chain joins TRBV7-2 and TRBJ2-3; a weak D match, TRBD2 (6 bases). Trimming stripped 3 bases from V and 0 bases from J, with 7 bases between. The CDR3 spans 14 residues. CDR1 is SGHTA, CDR2 FQGNSA, per germline.

Regarding this clone: Other DNA variants within this sample encode the same CDR3. The J gene is TRBJ2-7, the V gene TRBV29-1; 8 nucleotides align to TRBD2. V shed 2 bases and J 3 bases; nucleotides not matched to a gene: 0. Germline lookup yields CDR1 SQVTM and CDR2 ANQGSEA. The CDR3 length is 12 residues. Here the CDR3 DNA reads TGCAGCGTTGAAACTAGCGGCTACGAGCAGTACTTC. It encodes CSVETSGYEQYF.

Here the CDR3 reads CASLAGRTAGELFF. The CDR3, as DNA: TGTGCCAGCTTGGCCGGGAGAACGGCCGGGGAGCTGTTTTTT. The rearrangement links TRBV2 to TRBJ2-2; weak D call: TRBD2 (6 bases). With 8 bases removed from V and 6 bases from J, the gap between germline ends came to 16 bases. Germline V CDR1 and CDR2: SNHLY, FYNNEI. This CDR3 spans 14 amino acids.

Only a few counts were recorded for this clone. The V call is TRBV6-5, the J call TRBJ1-1; D is undetermined. The ends were cut back, 5 bases at V and 6 bases at J, with 16 bases in the middle. Germline-derived CDR1 and CDR2 are MNHEY and SVGAGI. This CDR3 has 14 residues. CDR3 sequence: CASSGDTLGAEAFF. For the CDR3, the DNA is TGTGCCAGCAGTGGTGACACCCTTGGCGCTGAAGCTTTCTTT.